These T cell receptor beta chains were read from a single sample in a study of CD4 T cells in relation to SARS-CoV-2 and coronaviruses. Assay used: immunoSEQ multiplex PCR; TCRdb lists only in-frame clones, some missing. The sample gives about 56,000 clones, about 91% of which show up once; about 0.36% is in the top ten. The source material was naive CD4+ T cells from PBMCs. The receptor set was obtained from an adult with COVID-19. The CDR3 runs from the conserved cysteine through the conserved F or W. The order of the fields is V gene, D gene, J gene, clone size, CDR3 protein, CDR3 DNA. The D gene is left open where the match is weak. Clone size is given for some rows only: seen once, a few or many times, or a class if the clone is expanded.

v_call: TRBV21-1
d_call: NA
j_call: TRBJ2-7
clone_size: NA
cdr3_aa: CASSVSRGTSGLYEQYF
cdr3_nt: TGTGCCAGCAGCGTCTCCCGGGGGACTAGCGGGTTATACGAGCAGTACTTC

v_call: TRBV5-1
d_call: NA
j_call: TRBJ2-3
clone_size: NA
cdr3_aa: CASRPGTARDTQYF
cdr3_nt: TGCGCCAGCAGACCAGGGACGGCTCGGGATACGCAGTATTTT

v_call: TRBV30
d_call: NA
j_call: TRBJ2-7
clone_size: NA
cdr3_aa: CATARSLYFYEQYF
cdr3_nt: TGTGCCACCGCTAGGAGCCTCTACTTCTACGAGCAGTACTTC

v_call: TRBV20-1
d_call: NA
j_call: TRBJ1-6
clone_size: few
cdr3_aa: CSASNPLDSPLHF
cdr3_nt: TGCAGTGCTAGTAACCCCCTCGATTCACCCCTCCACTTT

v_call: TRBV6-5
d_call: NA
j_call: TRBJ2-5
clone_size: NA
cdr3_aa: CASSYSGLGVETQYF
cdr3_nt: TGTGCCAGCAGTTACTCAGGCCTAGGTGTGGAGACCCAGTACTTC

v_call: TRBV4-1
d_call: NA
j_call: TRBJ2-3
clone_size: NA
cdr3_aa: CASSQPGRGGTDTQYF
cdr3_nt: TGCGCCAGCAGCCAACCGGGACGAGGGGGGACAGATACGCAGTATTTT

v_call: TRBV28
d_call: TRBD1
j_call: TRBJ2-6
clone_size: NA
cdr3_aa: CASSFLGTGASGANVLTF
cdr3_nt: TGTGCCAGCAGTTTTCTTGGGACAGGGGCCTCTGGGGCCAACGTCCTGACTTTC

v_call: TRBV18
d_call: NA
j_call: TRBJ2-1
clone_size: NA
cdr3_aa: CASSVRQGLTLALSSYNEQFF
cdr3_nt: TGTGCCAGCTCAGTCCGACAGGGTTTGACTCTAGCGTTGAGCTCCTACAATGAGCAGTTCTTC

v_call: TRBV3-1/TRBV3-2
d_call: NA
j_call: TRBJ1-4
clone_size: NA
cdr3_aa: CASSPGGVGDEKLFF
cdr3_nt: TGTGCCAGCAGCCCCGGGGGGGTTGGGGATGAAAAACTGTTTTTT

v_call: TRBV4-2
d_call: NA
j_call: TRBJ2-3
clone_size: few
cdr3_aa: CASSQDMGETQYF
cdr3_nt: TGTGCCAGCAGCCAAGATATGGGAGAGACGCAGTATTTT

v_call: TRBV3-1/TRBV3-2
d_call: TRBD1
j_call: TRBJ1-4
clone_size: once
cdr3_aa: CASSQWTGDEKLFF
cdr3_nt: TGTGCCAGCAGCCAATGGACAGGGGATGAAAAACTGTTTTTT

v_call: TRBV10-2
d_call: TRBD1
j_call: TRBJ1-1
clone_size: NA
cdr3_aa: CASSSVRGDEVAFF
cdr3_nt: TGCGCCAGCAGTTCAGTCAGGGGGGATGAGGTGGCTTTCTTT

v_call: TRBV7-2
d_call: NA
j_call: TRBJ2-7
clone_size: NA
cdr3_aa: CASSLVGASDYEQYF
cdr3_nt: TGTGCCAGCAGCTTAGTGGGGGCTAGCGATTACGAGCAGTACTTC

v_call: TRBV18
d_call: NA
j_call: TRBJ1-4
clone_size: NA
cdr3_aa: CASSARDPEKLFF
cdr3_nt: TGTGCCAGCTCAGCCCGGGACCCAGAAAAACTGTTTTTT

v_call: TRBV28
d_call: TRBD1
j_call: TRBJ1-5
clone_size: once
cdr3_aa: CASSMTGGSQPQHF
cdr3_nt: TGTGCCAGCAGCATGACAGGGGGCAGTCAGCCCCAGCATTTT

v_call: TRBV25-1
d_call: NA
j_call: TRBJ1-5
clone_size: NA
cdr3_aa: CASSAANQPQHF
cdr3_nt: TGTGCCAGCAGTGCCGCCAATCAGCCCCAGCATTTT

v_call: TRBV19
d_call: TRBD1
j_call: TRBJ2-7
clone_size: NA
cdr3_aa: CASSPLSTGTGAEQYF
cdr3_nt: TGTGCCAGTAGTCCCCTCTCGACCGGGACAGGGGCCGAGCAGTACTTC

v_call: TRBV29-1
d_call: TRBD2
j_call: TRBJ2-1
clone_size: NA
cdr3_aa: CSAASGIDEQFF
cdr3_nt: TGCAGCGCGGCTAGCGGGATCGATGAGCAGTTCTTC

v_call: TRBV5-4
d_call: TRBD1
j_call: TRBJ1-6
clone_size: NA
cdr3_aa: CASSSRTGAKGKSPLHF
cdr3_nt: TGTGCCAGCAGCTCGCGGACAGGGGCCAAAGGGAAGTCACCCCTCCACTTT

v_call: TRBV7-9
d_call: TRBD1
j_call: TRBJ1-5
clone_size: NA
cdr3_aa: CASSLSGTADNQPQHF
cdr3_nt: TGTGCCAGCAGCCTGTCCGGGACAGCAGACAATCAGCCCCAGCATTTT

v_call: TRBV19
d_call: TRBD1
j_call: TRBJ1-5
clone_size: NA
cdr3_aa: CASTTSRTGIRSQPQHF
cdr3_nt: TGTGCCAGTACCACATCCAGGACAGGGATTAGAAGTCAGCCCCAGCATTTT

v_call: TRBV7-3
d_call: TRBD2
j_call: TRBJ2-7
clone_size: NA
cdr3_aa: CASSLLAGDYEQYF
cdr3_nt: TGTGCCAGCAGCTTACTAGCGGGAGATTACGAGCAGTACTTC

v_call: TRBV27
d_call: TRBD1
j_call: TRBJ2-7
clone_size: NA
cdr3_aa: CASSLWGDRGTQRPYEQYF
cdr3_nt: TGTGCCAGCAGTTTATGGGGGGACAGGGGAACCCAAAGACCCTACGAGCAGTACTTC

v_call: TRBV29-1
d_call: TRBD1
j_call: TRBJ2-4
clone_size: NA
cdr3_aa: CSVEGQLKNIQYF
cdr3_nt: TGCAGCGTTGAGGGACAGCTAAAAAACATTCAGTACTTC

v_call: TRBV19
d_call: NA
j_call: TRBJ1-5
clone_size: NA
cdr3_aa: CASKALGSDNQPQHF
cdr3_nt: TGTGCCAGTAAAGCTCTGGGGAGTGACAATCAGCCCCAGCATTTT

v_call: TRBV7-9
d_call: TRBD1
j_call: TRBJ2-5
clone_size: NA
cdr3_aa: CASSLALPGGKETQYF
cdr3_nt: TGTGCCAGCAGCTTAGCGCTGCCAGGGGGAAAAGAGACCCAGTACTTC

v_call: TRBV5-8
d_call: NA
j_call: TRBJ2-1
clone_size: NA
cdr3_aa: CAGGGAYNEQFF
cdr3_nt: TGTGCCGGCGGAGGGGCCTACAATGAGCAGTTCTTC

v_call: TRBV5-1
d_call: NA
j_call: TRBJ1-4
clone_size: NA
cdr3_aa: CASSLSQGVEKLFF
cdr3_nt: TGCGCCAGCAGCTTGTCGCAGGGTGTAGAAAAACTGTTTTTT

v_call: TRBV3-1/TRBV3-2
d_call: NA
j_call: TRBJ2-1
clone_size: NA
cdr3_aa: CASSQDQGYNEQFF
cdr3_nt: TGTGCCAGCAGCCAAGATCAAGGTTACAATGAGCAGTTCTTC

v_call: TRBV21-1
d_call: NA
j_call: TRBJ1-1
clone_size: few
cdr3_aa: CASSPKDRLNTEAFF
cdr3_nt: TGTGCCAGCAGCCCCAAGGACAGACTGAACACTGAAGCTTTCTTT

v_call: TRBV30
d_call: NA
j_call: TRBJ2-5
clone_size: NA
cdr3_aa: CAWSGTTRRETQYF
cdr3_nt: TGTGCCTGGAGCGGGACAACCCGGCGGGAGACCCAGTACTTC

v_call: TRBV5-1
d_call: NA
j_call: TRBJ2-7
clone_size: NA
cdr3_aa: CASSLEAFYYEQYF
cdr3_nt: TGCGCCAGCAGCTTGGAGGCGTTTTACTACGAGCAGTACTTC

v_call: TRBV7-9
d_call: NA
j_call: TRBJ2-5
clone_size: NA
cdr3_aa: CASSNGGGETQYF
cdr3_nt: TGTGCCAGCAGCAACGGGGGCGGGGAGACCCAGTACTTC

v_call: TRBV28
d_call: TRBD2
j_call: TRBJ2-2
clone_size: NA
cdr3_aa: CASNGAGVDTGELFF
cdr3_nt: TGTGCCAGCAATGGAGCGGGAGTGGACACCGGGGAGCTGTTTTTT

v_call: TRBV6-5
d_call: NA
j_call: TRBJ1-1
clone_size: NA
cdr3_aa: CASREPGLHTEAFF
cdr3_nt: TGTGCCAGCAGAGAGCCAGGATTACACACTGAAGCTTTCTTT

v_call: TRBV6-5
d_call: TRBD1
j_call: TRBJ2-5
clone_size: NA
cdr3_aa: CASSKGTGKGETQYF
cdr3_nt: TGTGCCAGCAGTAAGGGGACAGGGAAAGGGGAGACCCAGTACTTC

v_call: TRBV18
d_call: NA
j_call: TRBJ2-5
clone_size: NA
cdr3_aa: CASSQGLQETQYF
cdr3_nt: TGTGCCAGCTCACAGGGTCTCCAAGAGACCCAGTACTTC

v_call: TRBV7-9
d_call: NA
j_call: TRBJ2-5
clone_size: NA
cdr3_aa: CASSLMPGDQETQYF
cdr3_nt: TGTGCCAGCAGCTTAATGCCGGGAGATCAAGAGACCCAGTACTTC

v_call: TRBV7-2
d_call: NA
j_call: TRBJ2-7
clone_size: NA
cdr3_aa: CASSFGSGGYEQYF
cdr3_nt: TGTGCCAGCAGCTTCGGAAGCGGCGGCTACGAGCAGTACTTC

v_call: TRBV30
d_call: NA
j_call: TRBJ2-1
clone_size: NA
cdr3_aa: CAWSVTRSYNEQFF
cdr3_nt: TGTGCCTGGAGTGTTACCCGCTCCTACAATGAGCAGTTCTTC

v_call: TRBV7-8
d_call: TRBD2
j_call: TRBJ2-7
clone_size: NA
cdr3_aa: CASSATGGSSGRDYEQYF
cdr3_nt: TGTGCCAGCAGCGCGACAGGGGGCTCTAGCGGGAGGGACTACGAGCAGTACTTC

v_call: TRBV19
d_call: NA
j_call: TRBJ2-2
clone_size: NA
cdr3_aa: CASSILGNTGELFF
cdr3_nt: TGTGCCAGTAGTATACTGGGGAACACCGGGGAGCTGTTTTTT

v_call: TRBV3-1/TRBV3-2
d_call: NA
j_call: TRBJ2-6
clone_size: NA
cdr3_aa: CASSQRFSEGANVLTF
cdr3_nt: TGTGCCAGCAGCCAAAGATTCAGTGAGGGGGCCAACGTCCTGACTTTC

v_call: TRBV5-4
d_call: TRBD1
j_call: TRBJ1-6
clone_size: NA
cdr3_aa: CASSWGPQGENSPLHF
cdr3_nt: TGTGCCAGCAGCTGGGGGCCACAGGGGGAAAATTCACCCCTCCACTTT

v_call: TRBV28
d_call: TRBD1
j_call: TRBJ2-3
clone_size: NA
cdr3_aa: CASTMGQGSVDTQYF
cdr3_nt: TGTGCCAGCACTATGGGACAGGGGTCGGTGGATACGCAGTATTTT